These 32 T cell receptor beta chains were all obtained from the same sample, sequenced in a study of blood T cell repertoires in COVID-19. Generated by immunoSEQ multiplex PCR, the TCRdb table keeps only in-frame clones and is missing some. This table holds around 200,000 clones, roughly 84% found once. The sequenced sample was peripheral blood. These receptors were obtained from a woman aged 40 to 55 with COVID-19, enrolled during active disease.

This chain uses TRBV7-3 with TRBJ2-5; TRBD1 matches at 7 bases. With V trimmed by 5 bases and J by 5 bases, 5 bases remained unmatched. Germline CDR1 and CDR2: SGHTA and FQGTGA. CDR3 length: 13 residues. The chain's CDR3 is CASSADRLETQYF. CDR3 in DNA: TGTGCCAGCAGCGCGGACAGGTTGGAGACCCAGTACTTC.

This chain connects TRBV6-5 to TRBJ1-2, with D tentatively TRBD1 (6 bases). Germline loops: CDR1 MNHEY, CDR2 SVGAGI. The V end lost 6 bases, the J end lost 7 bases, and 21 bases lay between the germline ends. The CDR3 is 15 amino acids. In DNA form, the CDR3 reads TGTGCCAGCAGCCCCCGGCGGGGGGCTGAGAGTGGCTACACCTTC. Protein sequence: CASSPRRGAESGYTF.

V and J are TRBV3-1 (or the pseudogene TRBV3-2) and TRBJ2-5; 9 nucleotides align to TRBD1. V shed 8 bases and J 5 bases; nucleotides not matched to a gene: 3. The CDR3 has 12 residues. Per the germline V gene, CDR1 is LGHDT and CDR2 is YNNKEL (reference sequence). The CDR3 DNA is TGTGCCAGCGGTGACAGGGGGGAGACCCAGTACTTC. It is translated as CASGDRGETQYF.

The genes are TRBV18 and TRBJ2-1, with TRBD1 identical over 9 bases. CDR3 length: 16 amino acids. Germline CDR1 and CDR2: KGHSH and LQKENI. With 2 bases clipped from V and 6 bases from J, the junction kept 8 bases outside the gene matches. The DNA for the CDR3 is TGTGCCAGCTCACCAGCTTGGGGGGACAGGGCCAATGAGCAGTTCTTC. Amino acids: CASSPAWGDRANEQFF.

This clone was seen more than once but under ten times. The gene calls are TRBV5-1 and TRBJ1-2; 10 nucleotides match TRBD1. V shed 4 bases and J 6 bases; nucleotides not matched to a gene: 9. Germline V gives CDR1 SGHRS, CDR2 YFSETQ. The CDR3 runs to 15 residues. The CDR3 sequence: CASSLTRDRGDGYTF. CDR3 nucleotides: TGCGCCAGCAGCCTGACCCGGGACAGGGGCGATGGCTACACCTTC.

This clone was seen more than once but under ten times. The chain carries TRBV11-2 and TRBJ2-7; D perhaps matches TRBD1 (5 bases). The germline V gene has CDR1 SGHAT and CDR2 FQNNGV. V gave up 5 bases and J gave up 3 bases, with 11 bases separating them. This CDR3 is 13 amino acids long. CDR3 protein: CASSKGPSYEQYF. CDR3 sequence (DNA): TGTGCCAGCAGCAAGGGGCCGAGCTACGAGCAGTACTTC.

The rearrangement uses TRBV11-2 and TRBJ2-7; 9 nucleotides agree with TRBD2. Germline V gene data show CDR1 as SGHAT and CDR2 as FQNNGV. With V trimmed by 2 bases and J by 6 bases, 5 bases remained unmatched. The CDR3 has 14 residues. The CDR3 protein is CASSLSAGGIEQYF. CDR3 sequence (DNA): TGTGCCAGCAGCTTAAGTGCGGGGGGGATCGAGCAGTACTTC.

The chain employs TRBV14 and TRBJ1-2, with D perhaps matching TRBD1 (6 bases). Trimming stripped 3 bases from V and 8 bases from J, with 16 bases between. Germline V gene lookup returns CDR1 SGHDN and CDR2 FVKESK. The CDR3 has 14 amino acids. The CDR3 DNA sequence: TGTGCCAGCAGCCACCAAACAGGGAGACGGGGCTACACCTTC. Encoded protein: CASSHQTGRRGYTF.

This chain joins TRBV19 and TRBJ1-3, with D uncertain. This CDR3 spans 15 amino acids. Per germline, CDR1 LNHDA and CDR2 SQIVND (reference sequence). The V end was cut by 0 bases, the J end by 0 bases, with 6 bases between. The CDR3 loop reads CASSIDGFSGNTIYF. The CDR3 DNA reads TGTGCCAGTAGTATAGACGGTTTCTCTGGAAACACCATATATTTT.

This chain connects TRBV5-4 to TRBJ1-1; TRBD1 is a possible D gene (5 bases). Per the germline V gene, CDR1 is SGHNT and CDR2 is YYREEE (reference sequence). The CDR3 length is 16 residues. Trimming stripped 3 bases from V and 1 base from J, with 16 bases between. The CDR3 region has the DNA TGTGCCAGCAGCTGGGGCCGGGGGATGGGGAACACTGAAGCTTTCTTT. Residues: CASSWGRGMGNTEAFF.

CDR3 nucleotides: TGTGCCAGCAGTTTAGGGCCGAGCTATGGCTACACCTTC. The encoded protein is CASSLGPSYGYTF. The chain recombines TRBV27 with TRBJ1-2; D not resolved. V was pared by 2 bases and J by 4 bases, with 8 bases between. Germline loops: CDR1 MNHEY, CDR2 SMNVEV (reference sequence). The CDR3 has 13 residues.

This chain uses TRBV5-4 with TRBJ1-1; possibly TRBD1 for D (5 bases). CDR3 length: 15 amino acids. From germline, CDR1 is SGHNT and CDR2 YYREEE (reference sequence). Deletions cut 4 bases from V and 0 bases from J, with 13 bases between. The CDR3 loop is CASSPSGGMNTEAFF. The DNA of the CDR3 is TGTGCCAGCAGCCCCTCGGGGGGTATGAACACTGAAGCTTTCTTT.

The gene calls are TRBV9 and TRBJ2-3; TRBD2 agrees at 11 bases. Losses at the gene ends were 4 bases for V and 2 bases for J; bases not matched to a gene: 9. Germline values: CDR1 SGDLS, CDR2 YYNGEE. CDR3 size: 17 residues. This CDR3 reads CASSFSPTSGDTDTQYF. The CDR3, as DNA: TGTGCCAGCAGCTTTTCCCCGACTAGCGGGGACACAGATACGCAGTATTTT.

The chain joins TRBV11-3 to TRBJ1-2, with a tentative D call TRBD1 (6 bases). CDR1 is SGHNT and CDR2 is YENEEA in the germline V gene. Trimming shortened V by 5 bases and J by 2 bases, and 21 bases separated the two germline ends. The CDR3 runs to 17 residues. Here the CDR3 DNA reads TGTGCCAGCAGCCCAACCCCGGCAGGGGCCGGCAACTATGGCTACACCTTC. Translating gives CASSPTPAGAGNYGYTF.

V and J are TRBV5-1 and TRBJ1-3, with a possible D match to TRBD1 (6 bases). The V end was cut by 7 bases, the J end by 4 bases, with 15 bases between. This CDR3 is 14 amino acids long. In germline, CDR1 is SGHRS, CDR2 YFSETQ. The CDR3 protein is CASSLTGDGNTIYF. For the CDR3, the DNA is TGCGCCAGCTCACTGACAGGAGACGGAAACACCATATATTTT. Full variable domain (missing parts from reference TRBV5-1 and TRBJ1-3): KAGVTQTPRYLIKTRGQQVTLSCSPISGHRSVSWYQQTPGQGLQFLFEYFSETQRNKGNFPGRFSGRQFSNSRSEMNVSTLELGDSALYLCASSLTGDGNTIYFGEGSWLTVV.

The rearrangement joins TRBV29-1 to TRBJ1-6, with D perhaps TRBD1 (5 bases). Germline V gene lookup returns CDR1 SQVTM and CDR2 ANQGSEA. The CDR3 covers 15 residues. Trimming stripped 6 bases from V and 2 bases from J, with 14 bases between. CDR3 loop: CSVASGEAYNSPLHF. The CDR3 DNA reads TGCAGCGTAGCTTCGGGGGAAGCCTATAATTCACCCCTCCACTTT. The whole variable domain, filled in from reference TRBV29-1 and TRBJ1-6, reads SAVISQKPSRDICQRGTSLTIQCQVDSQVTMMFWYRQQPGQSLTLIATANQGSEATYESGFVIDKFPISRPNLTFSTLTVSNMSPEDSSIYLCSVASGEAYNSPLHFGNGTRLTVT.

The V gene is TRBV9, the J gene TRBJ1-6, with 7 bases lining up with TRBD1. The CDR3 covers 15 residues. Trimming removed 1 base from V and 6 bases from J; junction bases left unmatched: 4. CDR1 is SGDLS, CDR2 YYNGEE, per germline. The CDR3 region is CASSVRAGGNSPLHF. CDR3 bases: TGTGCCAGCAGCGTACGGGCAGGGGGTAATTCACCCCTCCACTTT.

This clone was found once. The chain carries TRBV27 and TRBJ2-7; 8 positions agree with TRBD2. The germline CDR1 and CDR2 sequences are MNHEY and SMNVEV (reference sequence). J lost 9 bases, V lost 8 bases, and 18 bases had no gene match. This CDR3 comprises 15 residues. The CDR3 DNA follows: TGTGCCAGCTCTCGAGGTGGTAGCGGGACCCTAACGCAGTACTTC. Translation gives CASSRGGSGTLTQYF.

The chain couples TRBV2 to TRBJ2-7, with TRBD2 identical over 10 bases. Unmatched junction bases numbered 9, after V lost 10 bases and J lost 6 bases. The CDR3 is 13 residues long. The germline CDR1 and CDR2 sequences are SNHLY and FYNNEI. CDR3 nucleotide sequence: TGTGCCAAAGGGGCTAGCGGGAGCATCGAGCAGTACTTC. Protein sequence: CAKGASGSIEQYF.

CDR3 DNA: TGTGCCACGGCAGATCAGGGATGGGAGCAGTACTTC. This codes for CATADQGWEQYF. V gene TRBV28 combines with J gene TRBJ2-7, with a tentative D call TRBD1 (5 bases). Germline V gene sequence: CDR1 MDHEN, CDR2 SYDVKM. Between the trimmed V and J ends, which lost 10 bases and 7 bases, there was a span of 17 bases. This CDR3 is 12 amino acids long.

This clone came up once. The J gene is TRBJ2-2, the V gene TRBV19; TRBD2 is a possible D gene (6 bases). V was clipped by 7 bases and J by 0 bases, with 15 bases between them. Germline V lookup: CDR1 LNHDA, CDR2 SQIVND (reference sequence). The CDR3 consists of 16 residues. The CDR3 DNA is TGTGCCAGTACCACGGTGGCGGGGCCGAACACCGGGGAGCTGTTTTTT. Encoded protein: CASTTVAGPNTGELFF.

The chain couples TRBV10-3 to TRBJ2-1; 10 bases align to TRBD1. The germline V gene encodes CDR1 ENHRY and CDR2 SYGVKD. This CDR3 is built from 14 residues. V trimming: 7 bases; J trimming: 5 bases; junction bases outside the gene matches: 5. The CDR3 nucleotides read TGTGCCATCATGAGGACAGGGGGAAACAATGAGCAGTTCTTC. Its protein is CAIMRTGGNNEQFF.

The chain couples TRBV15 to TRBJ1-2; D ambiguous. Germline lookup yields CDR1 LNHNV and CDR2 YYDKDF (reference sequence). V gave up 0 bases and J gave up 1 base, with 12 bases separating them. The CDR3 runs to 16 residues. The CDR3 coding sequence is TGTGCCACCAGCAGAGAAACCCGGTTTGATAACTATGGCTACACCTTC. It yields the protein CATSRETRFDNYGYTF.

The chain recombines TRBV19 with TRBJ1-2; 10 bases are shared with TRBD1. The CDR3 has 17 amino acids. The V gene end was trimmed by 2 bases and the J gene end by 1 base; junction bases not matched to a gene: 7. Germline CDR1 is LNHDA and CDR2 is SQIVND (reference sequence). CDR3 loop: CASSILPGQGFNYGYTF. In DNA form, the CDR3 reads TGTGCCAGTAGTATACTTCCGGGACAGGGGTTTAACTATGGCTACACCTTC.

This sequence joins TRBV28 and TRBJ1-1, with D perhaps matching TRBD1 (6 bases). From germline, CDR1 is MDHEN and CDR2 SYDVKM. The V end lost 5 bases, the J end lost 5 bases, and 15 bases lay between the germline ends. This CDR3 is built from 14 residues. CDR3 amino acids: CASSPPGEGTEAFF. CDR3 DNA: TGTGCCAGCAGTCCCCCAGGGGAGGGGACTGAAGCTTTCTTT.

The chain carries TRBV6-2 or TRBV6-3 and TRBJ1-1; the D is unclear. Germline CDR1 reads MNHEY; CDR2 reads SVGEGT. Trimming removed 6 bases from V and 1 base from J, with 12 bases in between. The CDR3 totals 14 residues. The CDR3 DNA is TGTGCCAGCAGCCCCCCCCAGGAGAACACTGAAGCTTTCTTT. Protein sequence: CASSPPQENTEAFF.

This chain links TRBV13 with TRBJ2-7, with a weak D call TRBD1 (6 bases). Trimming left V 8 bases short and J 0 bases short, with 17 bases between. Germline V lookup: CDR1 PRHDT, CDR2 FYEKMQ (reference sequence). This CDR3 is 15 amino acids long. The CDR3 DNA sequence: TGTGCCAGCGGGGTCTACGGGACAAACTCCTACGAGCAGTACTTC. Its protein product is CASGVYGTNSYEQYF.

In nucleotides, the CDR3 is TGTGCCAGCTCACCCGGGGACAGGGCGGGTGAAAAACTGTTTTTT. It specifies CASSPGDRAGEKLFF. V usage is TRBV18 and J usage is TRBJ1-4; 9 bases align to TRBD1. The V segment lost 3 bases and the J segment 7 bases; nucleotides outside the gene matches: 6. CDR1 KGHSH and CDR2 LQKENI come from the germline V gene. The CDR3 contains 15 residues.

This chain connects TRBV7-2 to TRBJ1-5, with 9 bases aligning to TRBD1. The CDR3 is made up of 16 amino acids. The germline V gene encodes CDR1 SGHTA and CDR2 FQGNSA. J gave up 3 bases and V 4 bases, and 7 bases lay outside the gene matches. CDR3 sequence: CASSSKTGGANQPQHF. The CDR3 bases are TGTGCCAGCAGCTCGAAAACAGGGGGCGCCAATCAGCCCCAGCATTTT.

The chain is built from TRBV19 and TRBJ2-2; 13 bases map to TRBD2. Germline loops: CDR1 LNHDA, CDR2 SQIVND (reference sequence). The CDR3 contains 19 residues. V was clipped by 4 bases and J by 4 bases; unmatched bases: 12. Here the CDR3 DNA reads TGTGCCAGTAGTACCCCATCTGGACTAGCGGGGGCCCGCACCGGGGAGCTGTTTTTT. Its translation is CASSTPSGLAGARTGELFF.

This chain uses TRBV6-1 with TRBJ1-4; 7 nucleotides align to TRBD1. CDR3 length: 14 residues. From germline, CDR1 is MNHNS and CDR2 SASEGT. V gave up 2 bases and J gave up 8 bases; unmatched junction bases: 5. This CDR3 reads CASSEQGEDEKLFF. CDR3 nucleotide sequence: TGTGCCAGCAGTGAACAGGGGGAGGACGAAAAACTGTTTTTT.

This clone has more than one count but fewer than ten. This CDR3 is CASSEVAGNLNQPQHF. CDR3 sequence (DNA): TGTGCCAGCAGTGAAGTGGCAGGCAACCTAAATCAGCCCCAGCATTTT. V is TRBV6-1 and J is TRBJ1-5; D gene ambiguous. The V and J ends lost 1 base and 4 bases respectively, with 14 bases between them. The CDR3 extends over 16 amino acids. Germline V gene sequence: CDR1 MNHNS, CDR2 SASEGT.